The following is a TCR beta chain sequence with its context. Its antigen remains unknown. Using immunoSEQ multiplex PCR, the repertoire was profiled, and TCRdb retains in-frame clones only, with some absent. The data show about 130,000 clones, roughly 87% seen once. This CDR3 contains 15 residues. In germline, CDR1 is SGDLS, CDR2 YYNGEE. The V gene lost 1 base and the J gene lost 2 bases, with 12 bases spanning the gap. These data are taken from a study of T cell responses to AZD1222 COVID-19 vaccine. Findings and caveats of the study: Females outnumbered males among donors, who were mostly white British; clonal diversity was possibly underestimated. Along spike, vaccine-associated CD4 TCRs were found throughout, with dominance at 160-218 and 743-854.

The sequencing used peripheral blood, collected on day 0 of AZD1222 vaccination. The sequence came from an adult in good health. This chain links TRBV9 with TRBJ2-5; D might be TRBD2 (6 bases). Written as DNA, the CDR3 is TGTGCCAGCAGCGTATTCGGGGGTGGGCAAGAGACCCAGTACTTC. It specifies CASSVFGGGQETQYF.